The count of the clone carrying this TCR beta chain is one. TCRdb redid the calling of the RT-PCR reads with MiXCR, one entry per CDR3 protein. The data contain 150,000 to 250,000 distinct CDR3 sequences, less than 45% of them singletons. With V trimmed by 4 bases and J by 5 bases, 8 bases remained unmatched. Germline V gives CDR1 SQVTM, CDR2 ANQGSEA. The CDR3 spans 15 residues. The data belong to a study of patients and donors after allogeneic stem cell transplantation. The source is a human donor who was either an allogeneic HSCT recipient or a stem cell or donor lymphocyte infusion donor (not recorded which). It is not recorded whose cells these are; they may come from a transplant donor. The chain uses TRBV29-1 and TRBJ2-1, with 10 positions matching TRBD2. Sequences were obtained from blood, either unsorted or a sorted T cell fraction (not recorded which). CDR3 amino acids: CSVGKLAGADNEQFF. The CDR3 DNA reads as TGCAGCGTTGGAAAGCTAGCGGGAGCTGACAATGAGCAGTTCTTC.